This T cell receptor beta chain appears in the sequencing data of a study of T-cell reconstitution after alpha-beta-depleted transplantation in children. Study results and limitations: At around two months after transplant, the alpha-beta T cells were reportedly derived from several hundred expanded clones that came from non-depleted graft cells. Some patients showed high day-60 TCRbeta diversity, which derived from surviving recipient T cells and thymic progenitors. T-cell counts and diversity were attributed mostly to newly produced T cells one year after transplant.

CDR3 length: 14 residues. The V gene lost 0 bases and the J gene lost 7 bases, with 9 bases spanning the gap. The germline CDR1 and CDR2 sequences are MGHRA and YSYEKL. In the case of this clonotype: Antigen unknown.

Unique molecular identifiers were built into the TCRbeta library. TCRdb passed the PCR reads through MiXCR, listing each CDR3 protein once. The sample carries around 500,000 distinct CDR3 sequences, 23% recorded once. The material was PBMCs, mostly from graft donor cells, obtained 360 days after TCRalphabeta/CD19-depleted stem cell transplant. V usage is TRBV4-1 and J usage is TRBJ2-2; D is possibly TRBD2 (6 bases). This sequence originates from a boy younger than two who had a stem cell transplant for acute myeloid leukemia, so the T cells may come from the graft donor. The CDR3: CASSQEGGVGELFF. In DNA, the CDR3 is TGCGCCAGCAGCCAAGAAGGAGGGGTCGGGGAGCTGTTTTTT.